These T cell receptor beta chains were read from a single sample in a study of shared clonotypes between healthy human individuals. TCRdb's copy holds only in-frame clones and misses some; the assay was immunoSEQ multiplex PCR. The data show about 1.1 million clones, about 80% seen once. Sequencing was performed on memory CD4+ T cells from PBMCs. These receptor sequences come from a man between 18 and 29 years old in good health. Some clones in this sample may be carry-over from other donors' samples. Both conserved end residues are part of each CDR3. Fields, in order: V gene, clone size, J gene, D gene, CDR3 protein, CDR3 DNA. D genes are given only for firm matches. Only some rows state a clone size, as once, few, many or a class for expanded clones.

>TRBV7-9|many|TRBJ2-1|TRBD2
CASSPRTSGRNEQFF
TGTGCCAGCAGCCCTCGGACTAGCGGGAGGAATGAGCAGTTCTTC
>TRBV5-4|.|TRBJ1-4|TRBD1
CASSLVQGAEGNEKLFF
TGTGCCAGCAGCTTGGTACAGGGGGCGGAAGGAAATGAAAAACTGTTTTTT
>TRBV7-3|.|TRBJ2-3|TRBD2
CASSPSGLAGVGDTQYF
TGTGCCAGCAGCCCCTCGGGACTAGCGGGAGTTGGGGATACGCAGTATTTT
>TRBV30|.|TRBJ2-3|.
CALQPTRSTDTQYF
TGTGCCTTACAGCCGACACGTAGCACAGATACGCAGTATTTT
>TRBV11-2|.|TRBJ2-3|.
CASSRDFGADTQYF
TGTGCCAGCAGCCGGGACTTCGGGGCAGATACGCAGTATTTT
>TRBV18|.|TRBJ2-5|.
CASSPGQVQETQYF
TGTGCCAGCTCACCGGGCCAGGTCCAAGAGACCCAGTACTTC
>TRBV6-6|.|TRBJ2-1|TRBD1
CASSYGQGAEFF
TGTGCCAGCAGTTACGGACAGGGGGCGGAGTTCTTC
>TRBV28|.|TRBJ2-7|.
CASSLLGSINSYEQYF
TGTGCCAGCAGTTTACTCGGGTCGATTAACTCCTACGAGCAGTACTTC
>TRBV10-3|.|TRBJ2-1|TRBD1
CAINNRDRSENEQFF
TGTGCCATCAACAACCGGGACAGGAGTGAGAATGAGCAGTTCTTC
>TRBV6-5|once|TRBJ2-7|TRBD2
CASTEAAGGNEQYF
TGTGCCAGCACTGAGGCAGCGGGAGGAAACGAGCAGTACTTC
>TRBV4-3|many|TRBJ2-3|.
CASSQTGANTDTQYF
TGCGCCAGCAGCCAAACAGGAGCCAACACAGATACGCAGTATTTT
>TRBV18|few|TRBJ2-2|.
CASSRENTGELFF
TGTGCCAGCTCACGAGAGAACACCGGGGAGCTGTTTTTT
>TRBV29-1|.|TRBJ2-7|TRBD2
CSVGTSGYEQYF
TGCAGCGTCGGGACTAGCGGCTACGAGCAGTACTTC
>TRBV6-5|.|TRBJ2-7|.
CASSYFNRDEQYF
TGTGCCAGCAGTTACTTCAATAGGGACGAGCAGTACTTC
>TRBV6-1|.|TRBJ2-3|.
CASPGVTDTQYF
TGTGCCAGCCCCGGGGTCACAGATACGCAGTATTTT
>TRBV28|.|TRBJ2-2|.
CASSFNRDFLSGELFF
TGTGCCAGCAGTTTCAACCGGGACTTCCTTTCCGGGGAGCTGTTTTTT
>TRBV6-4|few|TRBJ1-5|.
CASSTDPNQPQHF
TGTGCCAGCAGCACAGACCCCAATCAGCCCCAGCATTTT
>TRBV28|once|TRBJ2-7|TRBD2
CASSLPTSAYEQYF
TGTGCCAGCAGTCTCCCGACTAGCGCCTACGAGCAGTACTTC
>TRBV6-5|.|TRBJ1-1|.
CASSYGPGRMNTEAFF
TGTGCCAGCAGTTACGGGCCAGGGCGGATGAACACTGAAGCTTTCTTT
>TRBV6-5|.|TRBJ2-7|TRBD2
CASSSTGTSTYEQYF
TGTGCCAGCAGCAGCACCGGGACTAGTACTTACGAGCAGTACTTC
>TRBV6-5|.|TRBJ1-4|TRBD1
CASSYTGTGYEKLFF
TGTGCCAGCAGTTATACCGGGACAGGGTACGAAAAACTGTTTTTT
>TRBV25-1|.|TRBJ2-1|TRBD2
CASSELAENYNEQFF
TGTGCCAGCAGTGAACTAGCGGAGAATTACAATGAGCAGTTCTTC
>TRBV28|.|TRBJ2-7|.
CASSSYGRIYSYEQYF
TGTGCCAGCAGTTCCTATGGACGGATATACTCCTACGAGCAGTACTTC
>TRBV28|.|TRBJ1-4|.
CASRGTPSNEKLFF
TGTGCCAGCAGGGGGACACCTAGTAATGAAAAACTGTTTTTT
>TRBV7-9|.|TRBJ1-5|.
CASSLGAGSNQPQHF
TGTGCCAGCAGCCTGGGGGCTGGAAGCAATCAGCCCCAGCATTTT
>TRBV18|.|TRBJ1-2|TRBD1
CASSLQGDRGRYGYTF
TGTGCCAGCTCACTACAAGGGGACAGGGGTCGATATGGCTACACCTTC
>TRBV7-9|.|TRBJ2-3|TRBD2
CASSDLSGRSTDTQYF
TGTGCCAGCAGCGATCTAAGCGGGAGATCCACAGATACGCAGTATTTT
>TRBV6-6|few|TRBJ2-1|.
CASRLLERDEQFF
TGTGCCAGCAGACTTTTAGAGCGGGATGAGCAGTTCTTC
>TRBV19|.|TRBJ2-2|TRBD1
CASSEGGRTGELFF
TGTGCCAGTAGTGAAGGGGGCCGCACCGGGGAGCTGTTTTTT
>TRBV7-2|once|TRBJ1-4|.
CASSPGGGATNEKLFF
TGTGCCAGCAGCCCCGGGGGGGGTGCCACTAATGAAAAACTGTTTTTT
>TRBV18|.|TRBJ2-5|TRBD1
CASSPSGQEYQETQYF
TGTGCCAGCTCACCTTCGGGACAGGAATACCAAGAGACCCAGTACTTC
>TRBV15|.|TRBJ2-7|TRBD1
CATSSDLRTGAYEQYF
TGTGCCACCAGCAGTGATTTAAGGACAGGGGCCTACGAGCAGTACTTC
>TRBV2|once|TRBJ2-3|.
CASSRQITDTQYF
TGTGCCAGCAGCAGACAGATCACAGATACGCAGTATTTT
>TRBV5-4|.|TRBJ2-3|.
CASSLEGRTDTQYF
TGTGCCAGCAGCTTGGAGGGCCGCACAGATACGCAGTATTTT
>TRBV5-6|few|TRBJ2-6|TRBD1
CASSYGTGGANVLTF
TGTGCCAGCAGCTACGGGACAGGTGGGGCCAACGTCCTGACTTTC
>TRBV6-5|.|TRBJ1-1|TRBD1
CASSYSTPGGSTEAFF
TGTGCCAGCAGTTACTCGACGCCAGGGGGGTCGACTGAAGCTTTCTTT
>TRBV28|once|TRBJ1-5|.
CASSLIGGNQPQHF
TGTGCCAGCAGTTTAATTGGAGGCAATCAGCCCCAGCATTTT
>TRBV11-2|.|TRBJ1-1|.
CASSGTVNTEAFF
TGTGCCAGCAGCGGTACGGTGAACACTGAAGCTTTCTTT
>TRBV19|.|TRBJ1-3|.
CASNHRAGNTIYF
TGTGCCAGTAACCACAGGGCCGGAAACACCATATATTTT
>TRBV7-2|many|TRBJ2-3|TRBD2
CATRGTTFTDTQYF
TGTGCCACCCGGGGGACTACCTTCACAGATACGCAGTATTTT
>TRBV14|.|TRBJ2-4|.
CASSQVTPGAKNIQYF
TGTGCCAGCAGCCAAGTTACCCCTGGGGCCAAAAACATTCAGTACTTC
>TRBV6-1|.|TRBJ2-2|.
CASSAAPGVINTGELFF
TGTGCCAGCAGTGCGGCACCCGGAGTGATCAACACCGGGGAGCTGTTTTTT
>TRBV28|.|TRBJ2-7|TRBD2
CASRLSGNGRGEQYF
TGTGCCAGCAGACTCAGCGGGAATGGGCGAGGCGAGCAGTACTTC
>TRBV11-2|.|TRBJ1-2|.
CASSSPWTSGGYTF
TGTGCCAGCAGCTCCCCCTGGACCTCCGGTGGCTACACCTTC
>TRBV20-1|.|TRBJ1-2|.
CSASTDYGYTF
TGCAGTGCTTCCACGGACTATGGCTACACCTTC
>TRBV10-3|.|TRBJ2-3|.
CAISESGDSGLNTQYF
TGTGCCATCAGTGAGTCCGGGGACAGCGGGTTGAATACGCAGTACTTT